One and the same sample provided the 20 T cell receptor beta chains below, sequenced in a study of T cell responses to AZD1222 COVID-19 vaccine. Using immunoSEQ multiplex PCR, the repertoire was profiled, and TCRdb retains in-frame clones only, with some absent. The sample holds 100,000 or so clones, just over 90% seen once. Sequenced material: peripheral blood, taken on day 0 of AZD1222 vaccination. The receptors here all came from an adult in good health.

The rearrangement links TRBV19 to TRBJ2-7; D gene unclear. Germline loops: CDR1 LNHDA, CDR2 SQIVND (reference sequence). Trimming removed 4 bases at V and 2 bases at J, with 12 bases between. The CDR3 is made up of 14 amino acids. This chain's CDR3 is CASSTPGLPYEQYF. The CDR3 nucleotides are TGTGCCAGTAGTACCCCCGGCTTACCCTACGAGCAGTACTTC.

The chain recombines TRBV29-1 with TRBJ1-2; TRBD1 aligns across 12 bases. Germline CDR1 and CDR2: SQVTM and ANQGSEA. CDR3 length: 13 amino acids. The J segment lost 6 bases and the V segment lost 8 bases, leaving 7 bases of the junction unmatched. The CDR3 here is CSLAGQGADGYTF. CDR3 DNA: TGCAGCCTTGCGGGACAGGGGGCAGATGGCTACACCTTC.

The chain combines TRBV7-9 with TRBJ2-5; TRBD2 matches at 7 bases. Trimming removed 2 bases from V and 3 bases from J; junction bases left unmatched: 0. The length of the CDR3 is 13 residues. Germline-derived CDR1 and CDR2 are SEHNR and FQNEAQ (reference sequence). The DNA for the CDR3 is TGTGCCAGCAGCTTACTAGCGGAAGAGACCCAGTACTTC. Its translation is CASSLLAEETQYF.

J is TRBJ2-5 and V is TRBV30; 14 nucleotides match TRBD2. The CDR3 has 14 amino acids. J gave up 7 bases and V 5 bases, and 6 bases lay outside the gene matches. Germline-derived CDR1 and CDR2 are GTSNPN and SVGIG (reference sequence). CDR3 protein: CAWGHGLAGGTQYF. In DNA, the CDR3 is TGTGCCTGGGGACACGGACTAGCGGGGGGGACCCAGTACTTC.

A single count supports this clone. V usage is TRBV6-2 or TRBV6-3 and J usage is TRBJ2-7; 15 bases fit TRBD2. There are 15 residues in the CDR3. The trim removed 5 bases at V and 5 bases at J, leaving 4 bases unmatched. Germline loops: CDR1 MNHEY, CDR2 SVGEGT. The CDR3 DNA reads as TGTGCCAGCAGTCGAGGACTAGCGGGGGGGCACGAGCAGTACTTC. This gives the protein CASSRGLAGGHEQYF.

V is TRBV6-2 or TRBV6-3 and J is TRBJ2-5, with TRBD1 matching over 7 bases. J lost 5 bases, V lost 5 bases, and 5 bases had no gene match. The CDR3 consists of 13 residues. Looked up from germline, CDR1 is MNHEY and CDR2 is SVGEGT. The CDR3 protein is CASSTTGSETQYF. In nucleotides, the CDR3 is TGTGCCAGCAGTACGACAGGGAGTGAGACCCAGTACTTC.

The genes are TRBV4-1 and TRBJ2-7; perhaps TRBD2 as D (7 bases). Germline V gives CDR1 MGHRA, CDR2 YSYEKL. The CDR3 is made up of 17 amino acids. V gave up 5 bases and J gave up 5 bases, with 25 bases separating them. CDR3 amino acids: CASSDVTGPGGLNEQYF. The CDR3 DNA sequence: TGCGCCAGCAGCGATGTCACAGGGCCGGGGGGATTGAACGAGCAGTACTTC.

The chain uses TRBV7-2 and TRBJ2-5, with D tentatively TRBD2 (6 bases). Trimming took off 5 bases at V and 8 bases at J, with 18 bases between the two ends. Germline V gene lookup returns CDR1 SGHTA and CDR2 FQGNSA. This CDR3 has 14 residues. The CDR3 DNA sequence: TGTGCCAGCAGCCTCCACGGGACTCCAGGAACCCAGTACTTC. This sequence encodes CASSLHGTPGTQYF.

This chain connects TRBV9 to TRBJ1-1, with D possibly TRBD1 on 6 matching bases. Germline CDR1 reads SGDLS; CDR2 reads YYNGEE. V gave up 4 bases and J gave up 3 bases, with 19 bases separating them. This CDR3 is built from 16 residues. CDR3 DNA sequence: TGTGCCAGCAGCAATTCACCTACAGGGCCCTACACTGAAGCTTTCTTT. It codes for CASSNSPTGPYTEAFF. The whole variable domain, remainder taken from reference TRBV9 and TRBJ1-1, is DSGVTQTPKHLITATGQRVTLRCSPRSGDLSVYWYQQSLDQGLQFLIQYYNGEERAKGNILERFSAQQFPDLHSELNLSSLELGDSALYFCASSNSPTGPYTEAFFGQGTRLTVV.

V gene TRBV25-1 combines with J gene TRBJ1-1; D gene unclear. The V gene's germline CDR1 is MGHDK and CDR2 SYGVNS. The CDR3 has 10 amino acids. The CDR3 protein is CAEGCTEAFF. In DNA form, the CDR3 reads TGTGCTGAGGGTTGCACTGAAGCTTTCTTT.

V and J are TRBV19 and TRBJ1-2; D is unclear. CDR3 size: 12 residues. V was trimmed by 6 bases and J by 8 bases, leaving 13 bases between them. Germline V gene data show CDR1 as LNHDA and CDR2 as SQIVND (reference sequence). CDR3 residues: CASRVRAGGYTF. CDR3 coding DNA: TGTGCCAGTAGAGTCCGGGCCGGGGGCTACACCTTC. The full variable domain, its missing parts supplied by reference TRBV19 and TRBJ1-2, is DGGITQSPKYLFRKEGQNVTLSCEQNLNHDAMYWYRQDPGQGLRLIYYSQIVNDFQKGDIAEGYSVSREKKESFPLTVTSAQKNPTAFYLCASRVRAGGYTFGSGTRLTVV.

This chain joins TRBV20-1 and TRBJ1-2; D is undetermined. Germline CDR1 DFQATT, CDR2 SNEGSKA (reference sequence). The germline V and J ends were trimmed by 5 bases and 8 bases, with 12 bases remaining between them. The CDR3 consists of 11 residues. Here the CDR3 DNA reads TGCAGTGCTCCCCTCGGTGGCGGCTACACCTTC. Amino acid sequence: CSAPLGGGYTF.

The CDR3 sequence: CASSPRQGSYEKLFF. CDR3 nucleotide sequence: TGTGCCAGCAGCCCTCGACAGGGCTCTTATGAAAAACTGTTTTTT. The gene calls are TRBV3-1 (or the pseudogene TRBV3-2) and TRBJ1-4; 7 bases are a match to TRBD1. The V segment lost 4 bases and the J segment 6 bases; nucleotides outside the gene matches: 8. From germline, CDR1 is LGHDT and CDR2 YNNKEL (reference sequence). The CDR3 extends over 15 amino acids.

V gene TRBV4-3 combines with J gene TRBJ2-1; 7 bases match TRBD2. The CDR3 has 15 amino acids. Germline trimming cut 0 bases from V and 7 bases from J; bases unmatched to any gene: 6. The V gene's germline CDR1 is LGHNA and CDR2 YSLEER. CDR3 in DNA: TGCGCCAGCAGCCAAGATTTCGGGACTATGAATGAGCAGTTCTTC. As protein: CASSQDFGTMNEQFF.

The chain employs TRBV5-1 and TRBJ1-4; 7 bases are a match to TRBD1. Trimming took 4 bases from V and 8 from J; bases not matched to a gene: 11. CDR1 is SGHRS and CDR2 is YFSETQ in the germline V gene. The CDR3 covers 15 residues. The CDR3 spells CASSEGQVLSEKLFF. The CDR3 DNA sequence: TGCGCCAGCAGCGAAGGACAGGTCCTCTCGGAAAAACTGTTTTTT.

This sequence joins TRBV14 and TRBJ1-6, with TRBD1 identical over 8 bases. The CDR3 loop spans 17 amino acids. The germline CDR1 and CDR2 sequences are SGHDN and FVKESK. The junction had 5 bases not matched to a gene; V was cut back by 4 bases and J by 0 bases. The chain's CDR3 is CASSPDRVSSYNSPLHF. As DNA, the CDR3 is TGTGCCAGCAGCCCGGACAGGGTGAGCTCCTATAATTCACCCCTCCACTTT.

The gene calls are TRBV5-8 and TRBJ1-2; TRBD1 aligns across 9 bases. The CDR3 is 17 amino acids. The junction had 13 bases not matched to a gene; V was cut back by 4 bases and J by 3 bases. Germline CDR1 and CDR2: SGHTS and YDEGEE. The CDR3 spells CASSLTGGTGTDYGYTF. Here the CDR3 DNA reads TGTGCCAGCAGCCTTACCGGCGGGACAGGGACGGACTATGGCTACACCTTC. The variable domain in full, completed from reference TRBV5-8 and TRBJ1-2, reads EAGVTQSPTHLIKTRGQQATLRCSPISGHTSVYWYQQALGLGLQFLLWYDEGEERNRGNFPPRFSGRQFPNYSSELNVNALELEDSALYLCASSLTGGTGTDYGYTFGSGTRLTVV.

This clone was detected a few times. V gene TRBV5-1 combines with J gene TRBJ1-3; D not resolved. The CDR3 length is 15 residues. From germline, CDR1 is SGHRS and CDR2 YFSETQ. Trimming took 0 bases from V and 4 from J, leaving 11 bases between them. The CDR3 loop reads CASSLDGLGGNTIYF. In DNA, the CDR3 is TGCGCCAGCAGCTTGGATGGACTCGGAGGAAACACCATATATTTT. The full variable domain, rest sourced from reference TRBV5-1 and TRBJ1-3, is KAGVTQTPRYLIKTRGQQVTLSCSPISGHRSVSWYQQTPGQGLQFLFEYFSETQRNKGNFPGRFSGRQFSNSRSEMNVSTLELGDSALYLCASSLDGLGGNTIYFGEGSWLTVV.

The V call is TRBV6-5, the J call TRBJ2-1; D might be TRBD2 (5 bases). Germline CDR1 is MNHEY and CDR2 is SVGAGI. The germline V and J ends were trimmed by 8 bases and 0 bases, with 11 bases remaining between them. The CDR3 runs 14 residues. CDR3 in amino acids: CASLMGSSYNEQFF. The DNA for the CDR3 is TGTGCCAGCCTCATGGGGAGCTCCTACAATGAGCAGTTCTTC.

The chain carries TRBV4-2 and TRBJ2-5; D is possibly TRBD2 (6 bases). Per the germline V gene, CDR1 is LGHNA and CDR2 is YNFKEQ. This CDR3 is built from 16 residues. Trimming stripped 2 bases from V and 5 bases from J, with 18 bases between. CDR3 nucleotides: TGTGCCAGCAGCCAATCCCCGTGGGGTAGCGGTGAGACCCAGTACTTC. It translates to CASSQSPWGSGETQYF.